This TCR beta chain was identified in a study of breast tumors, draining lymph nodes, adjacent tissues. At least ten counts were recorded for this clonotype. MiXCR, run by TCRdb on the multiplex PCR reads, gives a single entry per CDR3 protein. This table has about 130,000 distinct CDR3 sequences, 20% to 25% appearing once. Axillary draining lymph nodes of breast cancer patients supplied the node samples. The sequencing input was axillary lymph node tissue. This clonotype originated in a female donor with breast cancer. Some clones in this sample may be carry-over from other donors' samples.

The chain's CDR3 is CASSLARDGQPQHF. In nucleotides, the CDR3 is TGTGCCAGCAGCTTAGCCAGGGATGGTCAGCCCCAGCATTTT. The gene calls are TRBV7-2 and TRBJ1-5; weak D call: TRBD1 (5 bases). The germline gives CDR1 SGHTA, CDR2 FQGNSA. The CDR3 extends over 14 amino acids. The ends were cut back, 0 bases at V and 6 bases at J, with 9 bases in the middle.